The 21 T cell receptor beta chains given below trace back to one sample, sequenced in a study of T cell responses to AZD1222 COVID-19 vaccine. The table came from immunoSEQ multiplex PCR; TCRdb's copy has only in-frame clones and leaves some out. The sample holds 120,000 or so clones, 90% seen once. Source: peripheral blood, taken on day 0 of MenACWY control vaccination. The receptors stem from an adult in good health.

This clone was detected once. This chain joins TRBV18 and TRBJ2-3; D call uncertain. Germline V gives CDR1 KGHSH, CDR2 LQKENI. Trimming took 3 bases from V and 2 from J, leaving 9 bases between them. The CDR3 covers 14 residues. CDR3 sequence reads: CASSPARATDTQYF. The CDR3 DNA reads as TGTGCCAGCTCACCCGCAAGGGCCACAGATACGCAGTATTTT.

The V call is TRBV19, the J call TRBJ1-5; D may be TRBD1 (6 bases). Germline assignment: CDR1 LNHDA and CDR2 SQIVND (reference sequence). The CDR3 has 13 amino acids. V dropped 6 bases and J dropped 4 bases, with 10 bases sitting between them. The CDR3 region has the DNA TGTGCCAGTAGGACAGGTTTGAATCAGCCCCAGCATTTT. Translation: CASRTGLNQPQHF.

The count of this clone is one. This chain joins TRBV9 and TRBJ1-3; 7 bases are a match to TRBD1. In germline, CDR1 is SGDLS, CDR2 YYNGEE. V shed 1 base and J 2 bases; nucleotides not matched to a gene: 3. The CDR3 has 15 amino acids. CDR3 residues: CASSVQGVAGNTIYF. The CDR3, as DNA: TGTGCCAGCAGCGTACAGGGGGTGGCTGGAAACACCATATATTTT.

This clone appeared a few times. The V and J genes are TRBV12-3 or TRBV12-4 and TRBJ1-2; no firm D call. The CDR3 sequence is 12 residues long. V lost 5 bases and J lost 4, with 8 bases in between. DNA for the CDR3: TGTGCCAGCAGTCCCGCAGGCTATGGCTACACCTTC. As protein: CASSPAGYGYTF.

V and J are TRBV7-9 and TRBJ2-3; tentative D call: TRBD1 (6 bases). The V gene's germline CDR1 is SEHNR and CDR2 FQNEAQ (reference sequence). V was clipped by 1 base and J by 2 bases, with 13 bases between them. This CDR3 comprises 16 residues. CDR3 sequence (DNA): TGTGCCAGCAGCTTAGGGATACAGGGAGCCACAGATACGCAGTATTTT. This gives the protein CASSLGIQGATDTQYF.

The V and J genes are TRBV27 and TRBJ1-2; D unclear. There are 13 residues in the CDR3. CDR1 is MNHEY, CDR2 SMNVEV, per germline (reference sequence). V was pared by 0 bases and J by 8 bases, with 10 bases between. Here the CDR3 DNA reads TGTGCCAGCAGTTTATCGGGAGGGAAAGGCTACACCTTC. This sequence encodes CASSLSGGKGYTF.

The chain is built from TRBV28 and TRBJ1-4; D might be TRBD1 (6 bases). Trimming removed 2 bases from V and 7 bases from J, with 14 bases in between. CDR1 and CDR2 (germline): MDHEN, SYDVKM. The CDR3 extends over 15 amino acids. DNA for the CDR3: TGTGCCAGCAGTTTAGGCACAGGGATGAGTGAAAAACTGTTTTTT. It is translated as CASSLGTGMSEKLFF.

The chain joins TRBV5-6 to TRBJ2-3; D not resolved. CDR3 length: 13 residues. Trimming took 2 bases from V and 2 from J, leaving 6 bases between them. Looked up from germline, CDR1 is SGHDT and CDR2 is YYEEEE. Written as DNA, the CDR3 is TGTGCCAGCAGCTTTGTCGACACAGATACGCAGTATTTT. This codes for CASSFVDTDTQYF.

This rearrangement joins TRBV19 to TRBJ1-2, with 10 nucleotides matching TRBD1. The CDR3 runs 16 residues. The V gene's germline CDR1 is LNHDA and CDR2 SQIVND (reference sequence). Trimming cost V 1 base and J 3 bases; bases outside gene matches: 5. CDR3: CASSIAAGTGDYGYTF. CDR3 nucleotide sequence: TGTGCCAGTAGTATAGCCGCTGGGACAGGGGACTATGGCTACACCTTC.

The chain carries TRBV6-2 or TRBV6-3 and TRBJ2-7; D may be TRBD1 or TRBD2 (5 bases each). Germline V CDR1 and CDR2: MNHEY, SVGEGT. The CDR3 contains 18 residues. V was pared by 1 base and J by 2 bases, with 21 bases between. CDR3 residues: CASSYLPFRAAGTYEQYF. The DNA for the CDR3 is TGTGCCAGCAGTTACTTGCCCTTTCGAGCGGCAGGGACCTACGAGCAGTACTTC.

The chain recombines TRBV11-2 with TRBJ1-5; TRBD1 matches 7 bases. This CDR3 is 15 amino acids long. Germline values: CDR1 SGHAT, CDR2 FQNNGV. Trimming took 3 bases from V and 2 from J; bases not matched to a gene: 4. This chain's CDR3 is CASSLAGGGNQPQHF. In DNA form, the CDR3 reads TGTGCCAGCAGCTTGGCAGGGGGAGGCAATCAGCCCCAGCATTTT.

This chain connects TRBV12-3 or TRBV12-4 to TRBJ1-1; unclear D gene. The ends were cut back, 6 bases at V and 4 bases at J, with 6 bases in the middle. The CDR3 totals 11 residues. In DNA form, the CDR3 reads TGTGCCAGCAGCCCTTTCACTGAAGCTTTCTTT. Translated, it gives CASSPFTEAFF.

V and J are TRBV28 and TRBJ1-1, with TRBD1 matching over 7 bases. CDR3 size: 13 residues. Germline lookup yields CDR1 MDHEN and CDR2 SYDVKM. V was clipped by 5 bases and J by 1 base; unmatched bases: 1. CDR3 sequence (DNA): TGTGCCAGCAGTGGGACAGCGAACACTGAAGCTTTCTTT. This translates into CASSGTANTEAFF.

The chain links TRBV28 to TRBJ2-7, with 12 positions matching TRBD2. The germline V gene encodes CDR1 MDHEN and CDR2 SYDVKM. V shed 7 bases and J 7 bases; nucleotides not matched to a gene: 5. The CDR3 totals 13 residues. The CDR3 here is CASTTGLAGEQYF. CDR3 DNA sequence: TGTGCCAGCACTACTGGACTAGCGGGAGAGCAGTACTTC.

The CDR3 DNA is TGTGCCAGCAGTTTCACAGGGGTTTCAGAGACCCAGTACTTC. Residues: CASSFTGVSETQYF. This chain connects TRBV28 to TRBJ2-5; 7 bases map to TRBD1. Germline CDR1 reads MDHEN; CDR2 reads SYDVKM. The V gene end was trimmed by 3 bases and the J gene end by 4 bases; junction bases not matched to a gene: 5. The CDR3 loop spans 14 amino acids.

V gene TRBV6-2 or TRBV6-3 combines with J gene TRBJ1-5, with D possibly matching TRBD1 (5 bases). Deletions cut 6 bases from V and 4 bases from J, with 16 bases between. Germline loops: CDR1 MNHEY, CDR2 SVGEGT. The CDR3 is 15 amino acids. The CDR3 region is CASSQGLGRNQPQHF. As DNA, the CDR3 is TGTGCCAGCAGCCAGGGCCTGGGAAGGAATCAGCCCCAGCATTTT.

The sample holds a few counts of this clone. The CDR3 loop reads CASSRLAGGQNEQFF. CDR3 in DNA: TGTGCCAGCAGCCGACTAGCGGGGGGGCAGAATGAGCAGTTCTTC. This chain links TRBV5-4 with TRBJ2-1; 14 bases match TRBD2. Trimming removed 4 bases from V and 7 bases from J; junction bases left unmatched: 4. The germline CDR1 and CDR2 sequences are SGHNT and YYREEE (reference sequence). The CDR3 consists of 15 residues.

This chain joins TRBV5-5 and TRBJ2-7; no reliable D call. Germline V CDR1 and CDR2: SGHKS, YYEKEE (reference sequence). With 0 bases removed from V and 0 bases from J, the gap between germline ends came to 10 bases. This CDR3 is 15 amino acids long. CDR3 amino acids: CASSLVSIGSYEQYF. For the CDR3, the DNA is TGTGCCAGCAGCTTGGTCAGCATAGGCTCCTACGAGCAGTACTTC.

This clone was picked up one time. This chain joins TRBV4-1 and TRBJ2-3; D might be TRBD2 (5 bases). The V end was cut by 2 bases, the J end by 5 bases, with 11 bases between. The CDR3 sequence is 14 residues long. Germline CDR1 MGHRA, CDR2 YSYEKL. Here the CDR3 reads CASSQTLDVDTQYF. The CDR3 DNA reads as TGCGCCAGCAGCCAAACACTAGACGTAGATACGCAGTATTTT.

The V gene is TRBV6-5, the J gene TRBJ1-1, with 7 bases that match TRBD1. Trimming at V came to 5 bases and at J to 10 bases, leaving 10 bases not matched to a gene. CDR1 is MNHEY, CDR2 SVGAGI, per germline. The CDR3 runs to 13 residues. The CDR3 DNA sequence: TGTGCCAGCAGTCTGAGACAGGGTGGTGTAGCTTTCTTT. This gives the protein CASSLRQGGVAFF.

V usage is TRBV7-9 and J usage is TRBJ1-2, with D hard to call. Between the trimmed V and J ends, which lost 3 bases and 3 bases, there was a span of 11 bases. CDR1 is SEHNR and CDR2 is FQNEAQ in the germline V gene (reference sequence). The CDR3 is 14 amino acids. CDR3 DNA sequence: TGTGCCAGCAGCTTGCAGGAAGCGGACTATGGCTACACCTTC. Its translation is CASSLQEADYGYTF.